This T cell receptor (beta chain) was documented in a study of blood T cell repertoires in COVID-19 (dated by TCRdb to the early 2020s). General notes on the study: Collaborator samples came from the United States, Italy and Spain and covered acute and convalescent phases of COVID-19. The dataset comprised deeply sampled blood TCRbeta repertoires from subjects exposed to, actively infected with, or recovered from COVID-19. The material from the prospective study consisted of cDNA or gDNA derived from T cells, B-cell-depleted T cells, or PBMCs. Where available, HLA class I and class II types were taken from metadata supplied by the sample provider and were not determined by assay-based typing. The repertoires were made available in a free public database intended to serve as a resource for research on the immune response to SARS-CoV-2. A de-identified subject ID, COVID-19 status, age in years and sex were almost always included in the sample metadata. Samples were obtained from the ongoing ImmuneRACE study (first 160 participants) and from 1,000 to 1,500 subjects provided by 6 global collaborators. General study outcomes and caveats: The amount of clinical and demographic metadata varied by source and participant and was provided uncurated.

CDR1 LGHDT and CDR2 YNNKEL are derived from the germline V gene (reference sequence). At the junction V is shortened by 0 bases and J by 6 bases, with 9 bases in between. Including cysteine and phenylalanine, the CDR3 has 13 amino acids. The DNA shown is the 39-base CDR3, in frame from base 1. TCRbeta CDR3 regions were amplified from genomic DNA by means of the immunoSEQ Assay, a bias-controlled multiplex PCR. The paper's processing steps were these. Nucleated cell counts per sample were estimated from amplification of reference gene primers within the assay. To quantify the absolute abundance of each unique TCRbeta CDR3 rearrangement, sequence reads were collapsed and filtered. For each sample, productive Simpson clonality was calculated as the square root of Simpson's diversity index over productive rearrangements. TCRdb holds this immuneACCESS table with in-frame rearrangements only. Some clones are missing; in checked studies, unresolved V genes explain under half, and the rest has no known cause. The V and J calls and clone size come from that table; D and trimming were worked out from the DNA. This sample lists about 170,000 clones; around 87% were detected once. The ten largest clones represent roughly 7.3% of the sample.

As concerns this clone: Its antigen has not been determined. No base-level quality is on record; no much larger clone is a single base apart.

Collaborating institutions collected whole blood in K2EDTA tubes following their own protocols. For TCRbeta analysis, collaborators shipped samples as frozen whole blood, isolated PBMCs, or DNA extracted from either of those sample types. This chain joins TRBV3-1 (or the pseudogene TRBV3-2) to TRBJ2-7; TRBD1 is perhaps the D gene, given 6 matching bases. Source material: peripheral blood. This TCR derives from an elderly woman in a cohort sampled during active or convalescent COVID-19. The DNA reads TGTGCCAGCAGCCAAGATCAGGGGCGCGAGCAGTACTTC. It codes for CASSQDQGREQYF.